This TCR beta chain was found in a study of blood T cell repertoires in COVID-19. Study details: Material from acute and convalescent COVID-19 was sourced from the United States, Italy and Spain. Nucleic acid was either cDNA or gDNA, and it came from T cells, B-cell-depleted T cells, or PBMCs.

In the authors' methods: Reference gene primer amplification gave estimated nucleated cell counts. Profiled with immunoSEQ multiplex PCR; TCRdb holds only in-frame clones, not every one. The DNA was the basis for D and trimming; V, J and clone size are from that table. The data hold a few hundred thousand clones, with roughly 90% observed a single time. CDR1 SGHTA and CDR2 FQGNSA come from the germline V gene. Trimming pared 1 base from V and 1 base from J, leaving 10 bases between. The CDR3 contains 15 residues. The sequenced material came from peripheral blood. The source is a man aged 18 to 29 who had recovered from COVID-19. V usage is TRBV7-2 and J usage is TRBJ1-2; D unclear. The CDR3 nucleotides are TGTGCCAGCAGCTTAGACGAGAAATTTAACTATGGCTACACCTTC. Translating gives CASSLDEKFNYGYTF.